This T cell receptor (beta chain) was sequenced for a study of blood T cell repertoires in COVID-19 (TCRdb year 2020). Concerning the study at large: The collaborator samples originated in the United States, Italy and Spain and spanned the acute and convalescent phases of COVID-19. The prospective study material was composed of cDNA or gDNA derived from T cells, B-cell-depleted T cells, or PBMCs. Deeply sampled blood TCRbeta repertoires from subjects exposed to, actively infected with, or recovered from COVID-19 were included in the dataset. The repertoires were released in a freely available public database meant as a resource for research on the immune response to SARS-CoV-2. The samples were drawn from two sources: the first 160 participants of the ongoing ImmuneRACE study, and 1,200 or so subjects contributed by 6 global collaborators. Sample metadata almost always included a de-identified subject ID, COVID-19 status, age in years and sex. Where HLA class I and class II types were available, the types were taken from metadata supplied by the sample provider, not from assay-based typing. Points the paper makes about the study in general: The amount of clinical and demographic metadata varied by source and participant and was provided uncurated.

V was cut back by 6 bases and J by 4 bases, leaving a gap of 13 bases between them. The CDR3 contains 13 residues, cysteine and phenylalanine counted. Only CDR3 DNA remains: 39 bases, in frame from the first base. The CDR1 and CDR2 encoded by the germline V gene are SGHDT and YYEEEE. Collaborating institutions collected whole blood in K2EDTA tubes following their own protocols. For TCRbeta analysis, collaborator samples were shipped as frozen whole blood, as isolated PBMCs, or as DNA extracted from either sample type. Details on this clone: No antigen is known for it. No much larger clone is present one base from it, and per-base qualities are unavailable.

TCRbeta CDR3 regions were amplified from genomic DNA using the immunoSEQ Assay, a bias-controlled multiplex PCR. Turning to the authors' computational methods: Within the assay, amplification of reference gene primers was used to estimate how many nucleated cells each sample contained. To quantify the absolute abundance of each unique TCRbeta CDR3 rearrangement, sequence reads were collapsed and filtered. Productive Simpson clonality was computed per sample as the square root of Simpson's diversity index over productive rearrangements. Drawn from immuneACCESS, this table holds only the in-frame rearrangements with V and J called that TCRdb kept. Clones are partly lost; checked studies trace under half to an unresolved V gene and leave the rest unexplained. V and J calls and clone size are those listed in that table; D and trimming were worked out from the DNA. The sample table records 55,000 to 85,000 clones; around 84% of these occur just once. The top ten constitute 0.65% to 0.9% of the sample.

The clonotype originates from a woman between 70 and 85 years old with acute or convalescent COVID-19. The sequencing sample was made of peripheral blood. The chain is assembled from TRBV5-6 and TRBJ1-2; TRBD1 is a weak D gene call, 5 bases matching. The base sequence is TGTGCCAGCACGCGGGACCTCGGCTATGGCTACACCTTC. This encodes CASTRDLGYGYTF.